This TCR beta chain was captured by sequencing in a study of beta chain features in type 1 diabetes. The study, taken as a whole, reports: In all four CD4+ subsets, TCRB CDR3 length was significantly, moderately reduced in type 1 diabetes. For cells with high TCR expression, cDNA sequencing could yield over-representation. Individuals with type 1 diabetes displayed fewer insertions and more deletions at VDJ junctions.

The investigators reverse transcribed all of the isolated RNA, so they sequenced expressed TCRB transcripts. Some clones are missing from TCRdb's copy, which holds only in-frame ones; the method was immunoSEQ multiplex PCR. The sample contains more than 250,000 clones, 20% to 25% of which appear only once. This clone was seen a few times. Antigen: not known. The CDR3 sequence is 15 residues long. The V and J ends lost 3 bases and 7 bases, in that order; junction bases with no gene match: 7. Germline CDR1 ENHRY, CDR2 SYGVKD. The sequencing input was naive CD4+ T cells from blood. V gene TRBV10-3 combines with J gene TRBJ2-1, with 9 bases matching TRBD1. The TCR was taken from a woman aged 25 to 39 with type 1 diabetes. This CDR3 is CAISDPRDRVNEQFF. The CDR3 DNA reads as TGTGCCATCAGTGACCCGAGGGACAGGGTGAATGAGCAGTTCTTC.